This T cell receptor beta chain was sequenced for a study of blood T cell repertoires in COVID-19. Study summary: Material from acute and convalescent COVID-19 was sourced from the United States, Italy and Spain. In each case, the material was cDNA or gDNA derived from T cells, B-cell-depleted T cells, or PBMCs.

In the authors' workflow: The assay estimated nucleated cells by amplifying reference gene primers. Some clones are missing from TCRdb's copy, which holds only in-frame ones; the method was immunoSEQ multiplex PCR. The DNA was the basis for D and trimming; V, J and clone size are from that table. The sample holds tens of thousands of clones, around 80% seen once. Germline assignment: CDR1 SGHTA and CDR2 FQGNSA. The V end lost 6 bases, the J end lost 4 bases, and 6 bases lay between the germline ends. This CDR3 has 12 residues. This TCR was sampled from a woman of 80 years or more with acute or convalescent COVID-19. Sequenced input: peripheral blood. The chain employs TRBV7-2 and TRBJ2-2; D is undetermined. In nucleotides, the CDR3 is TGTGCCAGCAGTGAGTTCACCGGGGAGCTGTTTTTT. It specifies CASSEFTGELFF.